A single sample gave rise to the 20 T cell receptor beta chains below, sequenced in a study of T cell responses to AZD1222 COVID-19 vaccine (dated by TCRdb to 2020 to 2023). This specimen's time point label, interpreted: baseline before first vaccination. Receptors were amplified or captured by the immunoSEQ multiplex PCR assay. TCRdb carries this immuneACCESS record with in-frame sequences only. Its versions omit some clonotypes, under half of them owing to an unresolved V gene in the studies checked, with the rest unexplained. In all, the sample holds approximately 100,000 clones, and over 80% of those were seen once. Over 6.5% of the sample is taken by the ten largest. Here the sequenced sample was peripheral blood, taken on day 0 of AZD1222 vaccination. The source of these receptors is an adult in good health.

CDR3: CATSRDHYAGEIETQYF. The DNA for the CDR3 is TGTGCCACCAGCAGAGATCATTATGCAGGGGAGATAGAGACCCAGTACTTC. The chain links TRBV15 to TRBJ2-5, with D perhaps TRBD1 (6 bases). This CDR3 has 17 residues. The germline V gene encodes CDR1 LNHNV and CDR2 YYDKDF (reference sequence). Trimming removed 0 bases from V and 4 bases from J, with 18 bases in between.

In DNA, the CDR3 is TGCGCCAGCAGCTCCCCCCGAGGACAGGGGTGGGGCAATGAGCAGTTCTTC. The encoded protein is CASSSPRGQGWGNEQFF. The chain uses TRBV5-1 and TRBJ2-1, with 9 nucleotides matching TRBD1. This CDR3 spans 17 amino acids. From germline, CDR1 is SGHRS and CDR2 YFSETQ. With 3 bases clipped from V and 6 bases from J, the junction kept 13 bases outside the gene matches.

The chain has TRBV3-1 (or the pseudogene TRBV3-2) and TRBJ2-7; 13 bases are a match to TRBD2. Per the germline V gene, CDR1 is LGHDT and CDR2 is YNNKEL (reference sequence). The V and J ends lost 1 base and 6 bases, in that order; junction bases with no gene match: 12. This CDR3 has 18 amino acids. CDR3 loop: CASSQGMGAGLAGAEQYF. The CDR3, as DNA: TGTGCCAGCAGCCAAGGCATGGGGGCAGGACTAGCGGGAGCCGAGCAGTACTTC.

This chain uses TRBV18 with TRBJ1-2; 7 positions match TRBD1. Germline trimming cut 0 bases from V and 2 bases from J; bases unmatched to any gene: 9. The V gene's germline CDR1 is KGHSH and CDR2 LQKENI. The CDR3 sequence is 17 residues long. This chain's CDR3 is CASSPPSRTGVNYGYTF. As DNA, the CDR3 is TGTGCCAGCTCACCACCCAGTCGGACAGGCGTCAACTATGGCTACACCTTC. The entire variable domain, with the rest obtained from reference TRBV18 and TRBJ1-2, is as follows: NAGVMQNPRHLVRRRGQEARLRCSPMKGHSHVYWYRQLPEEGLKFMVYLQKENIIDESGMPKERFSAEFPKEGPSILRIQQVVRGDSAAYFCASSPPSRTGVNYGYTFGSGTRLTVV.

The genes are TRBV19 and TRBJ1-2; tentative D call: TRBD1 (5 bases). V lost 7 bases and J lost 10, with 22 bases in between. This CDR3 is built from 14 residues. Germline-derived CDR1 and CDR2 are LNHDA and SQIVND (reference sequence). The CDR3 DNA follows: TGTGCCAGTACCTCAAGTGGGGCCAGGAAAAACTACACCTTC. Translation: CASTSSGARKNYTF.

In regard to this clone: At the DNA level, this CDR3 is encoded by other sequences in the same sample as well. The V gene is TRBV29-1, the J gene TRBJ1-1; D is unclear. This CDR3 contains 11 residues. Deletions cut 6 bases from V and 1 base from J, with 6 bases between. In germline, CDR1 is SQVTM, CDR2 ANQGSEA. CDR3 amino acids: CSVGQNTEAFF. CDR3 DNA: TGCAGCGTCGGTCAGAACACTGAAGCTTTCTTT.

CDR3: CASSYPPPETQYF. In DNA form, the CDR3 reads TGTGCCAGCAGTTACCCCCCTCCAGAGACCCAGTACTTC. The rearrangement uses TRBV6-9 and TRBJ2-5; D gene unclear. V gave up 3 bases and J gave up 4 bases, with 9 bases separating them. The CDR3 contains 13 residues. CDR1 MNHGY and CDR2 SVAAGI come from the germline V gene.

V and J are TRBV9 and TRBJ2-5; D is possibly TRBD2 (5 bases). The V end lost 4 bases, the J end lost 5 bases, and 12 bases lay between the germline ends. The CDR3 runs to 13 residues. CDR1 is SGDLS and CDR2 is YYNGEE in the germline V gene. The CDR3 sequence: CASSLNGGETQYF. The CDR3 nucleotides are TGTGCCAGCAGCCTTAACGGCGGGGAGACCCAGTACTTC. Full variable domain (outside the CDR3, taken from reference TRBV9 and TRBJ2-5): DSGVTQTPKHLITATGQRVTLRCSPRSGDLSVYWYQQSLDQGLQFLIQYYNGEERAKGNILERFSAQQFPDLHSELNLSSLELGDSALYFCASSLNGGETQYFGPGTRLLVL.

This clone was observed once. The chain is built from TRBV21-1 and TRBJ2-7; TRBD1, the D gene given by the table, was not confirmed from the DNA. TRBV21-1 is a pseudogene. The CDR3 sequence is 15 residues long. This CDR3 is CASSGTGEGIYEQYF. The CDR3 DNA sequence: TGTGCCAGCAGTGGGACAGGGGAGGGGATCTACGAGCAGTACTTC.

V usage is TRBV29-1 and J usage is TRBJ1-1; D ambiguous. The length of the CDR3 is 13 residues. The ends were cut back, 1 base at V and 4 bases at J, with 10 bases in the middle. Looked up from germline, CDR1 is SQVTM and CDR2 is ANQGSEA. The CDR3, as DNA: TGCAGCGTTGAAGTGGGGTATTTCACTGAAGCTTTCTTT. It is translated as CSVEVGYFTEAFF.

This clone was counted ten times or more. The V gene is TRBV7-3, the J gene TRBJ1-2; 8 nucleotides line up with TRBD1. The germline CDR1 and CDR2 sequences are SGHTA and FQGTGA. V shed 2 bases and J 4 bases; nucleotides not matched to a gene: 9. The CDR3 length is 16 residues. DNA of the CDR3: TGTGCCAGCAGCTTAGGGCCCCCAACAGGGGGCTATGGCTACACCTTC. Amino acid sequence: CASSLGPPTGGYGYTF.

CDR3 amino acids: CATSRGGTGEPYGYTF. CDR3 bases: TGTGCCACCAGCAGAGGGGGGACAGGGGAGCCCTATGGCTACACCTTC. V usage is TRBV15 and J usage is TRBJ1-2; 10 bases fit TRBD1. J lost 4 bases, V lost 1 base, and 6 bases had no gene match. CDR1 and CDR2 (germline): LNHNV, YYDKDF (reference sequence). The CDR3 totals 16 residues.

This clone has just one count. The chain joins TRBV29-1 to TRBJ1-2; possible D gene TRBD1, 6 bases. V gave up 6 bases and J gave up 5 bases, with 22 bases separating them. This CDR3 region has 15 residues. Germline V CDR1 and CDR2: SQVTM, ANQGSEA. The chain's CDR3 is CSVGPGVGGIYGYTF. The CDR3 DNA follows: TGCAGCGTCGGCCCGGGGGTAGGGGGGATATATGGCTACACCTTC.

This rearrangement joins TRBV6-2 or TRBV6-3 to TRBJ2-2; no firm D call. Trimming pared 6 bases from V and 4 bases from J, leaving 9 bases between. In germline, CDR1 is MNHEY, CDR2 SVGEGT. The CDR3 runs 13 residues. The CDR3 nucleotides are TGTGCCAGCAGCGACCGCCTCACCGGGGAGCTGTTTTTT. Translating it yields CASSDRLTGELFF.

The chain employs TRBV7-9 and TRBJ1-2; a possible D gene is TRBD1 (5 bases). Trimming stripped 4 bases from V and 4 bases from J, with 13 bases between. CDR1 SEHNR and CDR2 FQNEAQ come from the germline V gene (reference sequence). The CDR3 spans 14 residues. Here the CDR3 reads CASSWVQESYGYTF. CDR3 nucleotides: TGTGCCAGCAGCTGGGTACAGGAGAGCTATGGCTACACCTTC.

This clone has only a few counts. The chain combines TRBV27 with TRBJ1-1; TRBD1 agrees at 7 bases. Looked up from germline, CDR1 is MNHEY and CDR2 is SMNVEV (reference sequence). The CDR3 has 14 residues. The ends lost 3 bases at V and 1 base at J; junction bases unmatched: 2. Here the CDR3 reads CASSLPGGNTEAFF. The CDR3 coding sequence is TGTGCCAGCAGTTTGCCAGGGGGGAACACTGAAGCTTTCTTT.

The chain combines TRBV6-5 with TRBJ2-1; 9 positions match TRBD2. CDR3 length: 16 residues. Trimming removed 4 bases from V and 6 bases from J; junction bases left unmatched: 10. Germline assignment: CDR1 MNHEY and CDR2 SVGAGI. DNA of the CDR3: TGTGCCAGCAGTTTAATAGGAGGAGCGGGAGGCAATGAGCAGTTCTTC. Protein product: CASSLIGGAGGNEQFF.

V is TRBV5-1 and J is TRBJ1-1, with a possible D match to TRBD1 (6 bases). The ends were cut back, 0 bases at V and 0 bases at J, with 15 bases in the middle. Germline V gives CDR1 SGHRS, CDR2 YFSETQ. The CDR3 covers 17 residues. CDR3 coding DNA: TGCGCCAGCAGCTTGGGGGACACAGCGGGAATGAACACTGAAGCTTTCTTT. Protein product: CASSLGDTAGMNTEAFF.

Written as DNA, the CDR3 is TGTGCCAGCAGTTTGAACAGCCTGGCGTCGTCACCCCTCCACTTT. This gives the protein CASSLNSLASSPLHF. The V and J genes are TRBV7-6 and TRBJ1-6; D call uncertain. The CDR3 consists of 15 residues. Between the trimmed V and J ends, which lost 6 bases and 10 bases, there was a span of 19 bases. CDR1 SGHVS and CDR2 FNYEAQ come from the germline V gene.

In DNA, the CDR3 is TGTGCCAGCAGTGACAGGGGTTACGAGCAGTACTTC. The encoded protein is CASSDRGYEQYF. V is TRBV6-1 and J is TRBJ2-7, with a weak D call TRBD1 (6 bases). V dropped 3 bases and J dropped 4 bases, with 7 bases sitting between them. Per germline, CDR1 MNHNS and CDR2 SASEGT. CDR3 length equals 12 residues.